This entry concerns a single T cell receptor (beta chain). Antigen unknown. Sequenced by immunoSEQ multiplex PCR; TCRdb stores in-frame clones only, minus some. The sample lists around 96,000 clones; about 88% were seen once. This sample is part of a study of T cell responses to AZD1222 COVID-19 vaccine. Whole-study context: Both about-4-week and about-12-week second-dose recipients were combined. General study points: Most donors were white British, females outnumbered males, and clonal diversity was possibly underestimated. Breadth and depth of Spike-specific TCRs rose after two AZD1222 doses.

The specimen was peripheral blood, collected on day 0 of AZD1222 vaccination. The clonotype was recovered from an adult in good health.

In nucleotides, the CDR3 is TGTGCCAGCAGTGACGGTAGCGGGGGGACAGATACGCAGTATTTT. Amino acids: CASSDGSGGTDTQYF. V and J are TRBV6-4 and TRBJ2-3; 10 nucleotides align to TRBD2. Germline lookup yields CDR1 MRHNA and CDR2 SNTAGT. This CDR3 spans 15 amino acids. Trimming took 2 bases from V and 3 from J; bases not matched to a gene: 2.